Below, one T cell receptor beta chain is given with its context. Original processing notes: It was from reference gene primer amplification that nucleated cell counts were estimated. Assay used: immunoSEQ multiplex PCR; TCRdb lists only in-frame clones, some missing. The V and J calls and clone size are taken from that table; D and trimming were inferred from the DNA. The data show fewer than 350,000 clones, approximately 91% seen once. This sample is part of a study of blood T cell repertoires in COVID-19. About the study: In each case, the material was cDNA or gDNA derived from T cells, B-cell-depleted T cells, or PBMCs.

The germline gives CDR1 SEHNR, CDR2 FQNEAQ (reference sequence). The CDR3 is 14 residues long. The V segment lost 4 bases and the J segment 3 bases; nucleotides outside the gene matches: 6. Enrollees, roughly 18 to 95 years old, lived in 20 to 25 US areas. Clinical history reported by participants formed the basis on which cohorts were assigned. The chain links TRBV7-9 to TRBJ2-7; TRBD1 aligns across 7 bases. The specimen sequenced was PBMCs or T cells enriched from blood (not recorded which). The TCR comes from a woman in her 40s with acute COVID-19. CDR3 DNA sequence: TGTGCCAGCAGCTCAGGACGACAGGGCTACGAGCAGTACTTC. This sequence encodes CASSSGRQGYEQYF.